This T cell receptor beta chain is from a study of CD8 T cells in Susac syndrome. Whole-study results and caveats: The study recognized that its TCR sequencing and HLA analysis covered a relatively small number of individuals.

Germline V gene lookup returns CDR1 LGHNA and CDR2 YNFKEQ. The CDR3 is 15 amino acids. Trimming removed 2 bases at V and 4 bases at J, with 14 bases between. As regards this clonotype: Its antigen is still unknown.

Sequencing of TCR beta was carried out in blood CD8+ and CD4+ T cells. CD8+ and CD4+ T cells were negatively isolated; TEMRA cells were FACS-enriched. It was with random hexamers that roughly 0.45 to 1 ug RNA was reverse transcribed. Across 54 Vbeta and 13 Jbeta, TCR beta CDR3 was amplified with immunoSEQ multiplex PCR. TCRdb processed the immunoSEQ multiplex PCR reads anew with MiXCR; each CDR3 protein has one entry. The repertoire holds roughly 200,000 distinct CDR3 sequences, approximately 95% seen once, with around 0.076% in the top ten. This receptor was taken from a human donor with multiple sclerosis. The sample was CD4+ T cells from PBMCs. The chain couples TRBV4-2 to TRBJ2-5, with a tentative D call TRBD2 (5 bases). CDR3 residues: CASSQWHTSRETQYF. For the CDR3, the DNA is TGTGCCAGCAGCCAATGGCATACTAGTAGAGAGACCCAGTACTTC.